This T cell receptor (beta chain) appears in the sequencing data of a study of Graves' ophthalmopathy and Graves' hyperthyroidism (dated by TCRdb to 2017 to 2018). General notes on the study: Peripheral blood was collected at initial diagnosis, before any treatment. To explore V-J signatures distinguishing ophthalmopathy from hyperthyroidism, a discovery set of around 97 patients (around 42 ophthalmopathy, 57 stable hyperthyroidism) was enrolled. The approximately 90 discovery patients were randomly split 7:3 into training and test sets. The study used signatures of the TCR beta repertoire to tell Graves' ophthalmopathy apart from Graves' hyperthyroidism and to predict which patients would progress to ophthalmopathy. In total, 135 blood samples were TCR-sequenced: 40 to 45 ophthalmopathy, under 80 hyperthyroidism and some 17 hyperthyroidism-to-ophthalmopathy patients. An independent validation cohort was composed of around 19 hyperthyroidism patients and some 16 patients who later progressed from hyperthyroidism to ophthalmopathy. Once sampling was done, hyperthyroidism patients were given methimazole at a starting dose of 30 mg daily, while ophthalmopathy patients were given high-dose intravenous methylprednisolone. In roughly 6 hyperthyroidism patients, T-cell repertoires of thyroid tissue and blood were compared. Paper-wide results and their limitations: In cross-validation, the 13-signature model distinguished ophthalmopathy from stable hyperthyroidism with approximately 88% sensitivity and roughly 81% specificity, and in the test set the corresponding values were about 80% and 75%. No statistical method was used to set the sample size in advance, and the investigators knew which group each participant was assigned to. Most expanded thyroid clonotypes with a frequency above 0.001 also appeared in blood, which suggests that blood repertoires may reflect the immune response in the thyroid. In validation, the model predicted ophthalmopathy progression with 70.59% sensitivity and approximately 75% specificity; fewer than 15 predicted patients were CT-confirmed with GO in a median of 6.5 months.

This clonotype was picked up many times. Its antigen is still unknown. It has no much larger one-base neighbor in the sample; base qualities were not kept. The ophthalmopathy patients had moderately to severely active disease, with a Clinical Activity Score of 3 or higher, a NOSPECS grade of 4 or higher, and a disease duration of less than 3 months. Patients were excluded if they had other autoimmune diseases, uncontrolled infections, pregnancy or lactation. Clinical symptoms, serum thyroxine, TRAb, thyroid ultrasound and orbital computed tomography formed the basis of the diagnosis. PBMCs were isolated from 10 ml of fresh peripheral blood by Ficoll-Paque density gradient centrifugation. Trizol reagent was used to extract the total RNA, and its quality was then checked on an Agilent 2100 Bioanalyzer. TCR beta CDR3 regions were amplified from RNA transcripts for repertoire sequencing. The first round of RT-PCR was done with HTBI primers and the Qiagen OneStep RT-PCR kit, and was followed by a second round of multiplex PCR, then size selection and purification. Libraries were sequenced on an Illumina HiSeq2000 using paired-end 100 bp reads. In the source study's methods: SOAPnuke was used to process the reads, throwing out any read that had adapters, had uncalled bases, had a mean Phred below 15, or lacked an exact constant-primer or identifier match. High-quality paired reads were merged with COPE v1.2.5. Each unique nucleotide sequence was defined as a clonotype, and clonotypes were aligned to IMGT TRB V, D and J references with MiTCR v1.1. Only V-J combinations with frequency above 0.0001 were analysed, covering approximately 99% of repertoires. For each V-J combination, a TCR clonal expansion and chaos score was defined as F50 clonal expansion divided by the chaos observed in the TCRdist matrix. Features were reduced by Welch's t-statistics and random forest to around 13 V-J combinations, which fed a naive Bayes classifier. The similarity between thyroid and blood repertoires was quantified using the Morisita-Horn index. Using fastp trimming at Q25 and MiXCR clonotype assembly, TCRdb reanalyzed the public sequencing data and kept in-frame beta chains. Under each unique CDR3 protein, matching rows form one entry showing the most common genes and DNA. It is TCRdb's table, rather than the study itself, that gives the V and J calls and clone size. The sample includes some 400,000 distinct CDR3 sequences, with approximately 20% observed a single time. Jointly, the top ten make up more than 1.5% of the sample.

The CDR3 goes from the cysteine to the phenylalanine over 15 residues. Of all the DNA, just the CDR3 is kept, 45 bases in frame from base 1. From a lookup of the germline V gene, CDR1 and CDR2 are SGDLS and YYNGEE. Trimming removed 4 bases from V and 8 bases from J, leaving 21 bases between the germline ends. This receptor was obtained from a woman between 18 and 29 years old with Graves' ophthalmopathy. Donor details come from another sample of the same person, matched by shared clones. The source material was peripheral blood. Recombination connected TRBV9 to TRBJ1-1; TRBD1 is possibly the D segment (6 matching bases). The CDR3 protein sequence reads: CASSTSSLQGAEAFF. The DNA is TGTGCCAGCAGCACTAGTAGTCTACAGGGCGCGGAAGCTTTCTTT. Outside the CDR3, residues come from the reference TRBV9 and TRBJ1-1 proteins, so the full variable domain is: DSGVTQTPKHLITATGQRVTLRCSPRSGDLSVYWYQQSLDQGLQFLIQYYNGEERAKGNILERFSAQQFPDLHSELNLSSLELGDSALYFCASSTSSLQGAEAFFGQGTRLTVV.